The rows below give T cell receptor beta chains drawn from one sample of a study of T cell responses to AZD1222 COVID-19 vaccine. Here immunoSEQ multiplex PCR was the method, and the copy in TCRdb shows in-frame clones only, minus some. Altogether 150,000 or so clones are present, around nine tenths being singletons, with the ten largest covering 5.2%. Sequencing used peripheral blood, obtained on day 0 of AZD1222 vaccination. The receptors shown here come from an adult in good health. Each CDR3 is given with its conserved first and last residue. A D gene is named only where the DNA matches it firmly. The size entry is marked missing in some rows and otherwise reads once, few, many or a size class.

d_call: TRBD1; clone_size: .; j_call: TRBJ2-2; v_call: TRBV19; cdr3_nt: TGTGCCAGTACAACCGAATCGGACAGGGACACCGGGGAGCTGTTTTTT; cdr3_aa: CASTTESDRDTGELFF
d_call: TRBD1; clone_size: .; j_call: TRBJ2-7; v_call: TRBV6-5; cdr3_nt: TGTGCCAGCAGTTACCCAACAGGGGACAGCTCCTACGAGCAGTACTTC; cdr3_aa: CASSYPTGDSSYEQYF
d_call: .; clone_size: .; j_call: TRBJ2-2; v_call: TRBV4-2; cdr3_nt: TGTGCCAGCAGCCAAGACGTCCCCGAGAACACCGGGGAGCTGTTTTTT; cdr3_aa: CASSQDVPENTGELFF
d_call: .; clone_size: .; j_call: TRBJ1-1; v_call: TRBV7-8; cdr3_nt: TGTGCCAGCAGCTTACTTAGGACAGATGAAGCTTTCTTT; cdr3_aa: CASSLLRTDEAFF
d_call: .; clone_size: few; j_call: TRBJ1-2; v_call: TRBV19; cdr3_nt: TGTGCCAGTAGTACCCAGACAGTCCTCGGGGGCTACACCTTC; cdr3_aa: CASSTQTVLGGYTF
d_call: .; clone_size: once; j_call: TRBJ1-4; v_call: TRBV7-8; cdr3_nt: TGTGCCAGCAGCATACTTACGAATCCCCCCCTGTTTTTT; cdr3_aa: CASSILTNPPLFF
d_call: .; clone_size: .; j_call: TRBJ1-5; v_call: TRBV6-2/TRBV6-3; cdr3_nt: TGTGCCAGCAGTTACGGGACACCCAATCAGCCCCAGCATTTT; cdr3_aa: CASSYGTPNQPQHF
d_call: .; clone_size: .; j_call: TRBJ1-4; v_call: TRBV27; cdr3_nt: TGTGCCAGCAGTGCCCTTCGGGCGCGGGAAAAACTGTTTTTT; cdr3_aa: CASSALRAREKLFF
d_call: TRBD2; clone_size: .; j_call: TRBJ2-3; v_call: TRBV7-9; cdr3_nt: TGTGCCAGCAGCTTAGCGGGGGCTAGCGGGAGCTCAGATACGCAGTATTTT; cdr3_aa: CASSLAGASGSSDTQYF
d_call: .; clone_size: .; j_call: TRBJ1-1; v_call: TRBV20-1; cdr3_nt: TGCAGTGCTCTCGGTGGGCAGGCTTTCTTT; cdr3_aa: CSALGGQAFF
d_call: .; clone_size: .; j_call: TRBJ1-6; v_call: TRBV6-2/TRBV6-3; cdr3_nt: TGTGCCAGCAGTTGGGGCAGCGCCTTGACTGATTCACCCCTCCACTTT; cdr3_aa: CASSWGSALTDSPLHF
d_call: .; clone_size: .; j_call: TRBJ1-5; v_call: TRBV9; cdr3_nt: TGTGCCAGCAGCGCCGGTCCGCAGAGCAATCAGCCCCAGCATTTT; cdr3_aa: CASSAGPQSNQPQHF
d_call: .; clone_size: .; j_call: TRBJ2-5; v_call: TRBV18; cdr3_nt: TGTGCCAGCTCACCATTGGACTCTTTAGAGACCCAGTACTTC; cdr3_aa: CASSPLDSLETQYF
d_call: .; clone_size: .; j_call: TRBJ1-1; v_call: TRBV29-1; cdr3_nt: TGCAGCGTTGGGGAGGGTGGCCCTGAAGCTTTCTTT; cdr3_aa: CSVGEGGPEAFF
d_call: .; clone_size: .; j_call: TRBJ2-2; v_call: TRBV27; cdr3_nt: TGTGCCAGCAGGTTAACCCCCAACACCGGGGAGCTGTTTTTT; cdr3_aa: CASRLTPNTGELFF
d_call: .; clone_size: .; j_call: TRBJ2-3; v_call: TRBV5-4; cdr3_nt: TGTGCCAGCAGCCTCACGACAGATACGCAGTATTTT; cdr3_aa: CASSLTTDTQYF
d_call: TRBD1; clone_size: .; j_call: TRBJ2-7; v_call: TRBV23-1; cdr3_nt: TGCGCCAGCAGTCAATCGACCCCGGGACAGACCCTTTACGAGCAGTACTTC; cdr3_aa: CASSQSTPGQTLYEQYF
d_call: .; clone_size: .; j_call: TRBJ2-1; v_call: TRBV19; cdr3_nt: TGTGCCAGTAGTAGTTATAGTGGTTCCTACAATGAGCAGTTCTTC; cdr3_aa: CASSSYSGSYNEQFF
d_call: .; clone_size: once; j_call: TRBJ2-5; v_call: TRBV12-3/TRBV12-4; cdr3_nt: TGTGCCAGCAGTTACCAAGAGACCCAGTACTTC; cdr3_aa: CASSYQETQYF
d_call: TRBD1; clone_size: .; j_call: TRBJ2-2; v_call: TRBV9; cdr3_nt: TGTGCCAGCAGCGTAGGAGTGACAGGGGCGAACACCGGGGAGCTGTTTTTT; cdr3_aa: CASSVGVTGANTGELFF
d_call: .; clone_size: .; j_call: TRBJ1-4; v_call: TRBV4-3; cdr3_nt: TGCGCCAGCAGCCAAGGGTGGGGGGCTAATGAAAAACTGTTTTTT; cdr3_aa: CASSQGWGANEKLFF
d_call: TRBD1; clone_size: .; j_call: TRBJ1-2; v_call: TRBV12-5; cdr3_nt: TGTGCTAGTGGCCGTGGACAGGACCTCAGAGGCTACACCTTC; cdr3_aa: CASGRGQDLRGYTF